These T cell receptor beta chains were read from a single sample in a study of regulatory T cells in long-lasting Graves disease. One entry per CDR3 protein, called by TCRdb with MiXCR from the multiplex PCR reads. The data show some 370,000 distinct CDR3 sequences, with more than 20% seen just once and around 20% held by the top ten. Sequenced material: peripheral blood mononuclear cells (PBMCs), taken when the disease was refractory, from a patient treated with antithyroid drugs. These receptors all come from a female donor with Graves disease. CDR3s include the opening cysteine and the closing phenylalanine or tryptophan. D genes are given only for firm matches. A row's size may be missing; if present it is once, few, many or a size class.

v_gene: TRBV6-5
j_gene: TRBJ2-2
abundance: few
d_gene: TRBD1
CDR3aa: CASSYSTGGSGELFF
CDR3nt: TGTGCCAGCAGTTACAGCACAGGGGGCAGCGGGGAGCTGTTTTTT

v_gene: TRBV24-1
j_gene: TRBJ1-2
abundance: .
d_gene: .
CDR3aa: CATSVQDRFGRTRGDYTF
CDR3nt: TGTGCCACCAGTGTCCAAGACAGGTTTGGCCGAACCCGCGGGGATTACACCTTC

v_gene: TRBV7-2
j_gene: TRBJ1-1
abundance: many
d_gene: .
CDR3aa: CASSGGLFAAEAFF
CDR3nt: TGTGCCAGCAGTGGCGGATTGTTCGCGGCTGAAGCTTTCTTT

v_gene: TRBV12-3/TRBV12-4
j_gene: TRBJ2-2
abundance: few
d_gene: TRBD1
CDR3aa: CASSAMTGMTLNTGELFF
CDR3nt: TGTGCCAGCAGTGCCATGACAGGGATGACCCTGAACACCGGGGAGCTGTTTTTT

v_gene: TRBV11-2
j_gene: TRBJ2-5
abundance: few
d_gene: TRBD2
CDR3aa: CASSARLAGGPQLPKTQYF
CDR3nt: TGTGCCAGCAGCGCCAGACTAGCGGGAGGGCCCCAATTGCCTAAGACCCAGTACTTC

v_gene: TRBV20-1
j_gene: TRBJ1-1
abundance: .
d_gene: .
CDR3aa: CSGAWPGNTEAFF
CDR3nt: TGCAGTGGGGCCTGGCCTGGGAACACTGAAGCTTTCTTT

v_gene: TRBV20-1
j_gene: TRBJ1-5
abundance: few
d_gene: .
CDR3aa: CSTRAGNQPQHF
CDR3nt: TGCAGTACTCGGGCGGGGAATCAGCCCCAGCATTTT

v_gene: TRBV12-3/TRBV12-4
j_gene: TRBJ2-2
abundance: many
d_gene: .
CDR3aa: CASSSPTRFAGELFF
CDR3nt: TGTGCCAGCAGTTCCCCGACTAGGTTTGCCGGGGAGCTGTTTTTT

v_gene: TRBV7-3
j_gene: TRBJ2-5
abundance: many
d_gene: .
CDR3aa: CASSSARGETQYF
CDR3nt: TGTGCCAGCAGCTCCGCCCGGGGGGAGACCCAGTACTTC

v_gene: TRBV12-3/TRBV12-4
j_gene: TRBJ2-7
abundance: many
d_gene: .
CDR3aa: CASSLGVHEQYF
CDR3nt: TGTGCCAGCAGTTTAGGGGTCCACGAGCAGTACTTC

v_gene: TRBV4-1
j_gene: TRBJ1-1
abundance: few
d_gene: .
CDR3aa: CASSQDLSGYTEAFF
CDR3nt: TGCGCCAGCAGCCAAGATCTTTCAGGTTACACTGAAGCTTTCTTT

v_gene: TRBV2
j_gene: TRBJ1-2
abundance: many
d_gene: .
CDR3aa: CASSESQRGGYTF
CDR3nt: TGTGCCAGCAGTGAAAGTCAACGAGGTGGCTACACCTTC

v_gene: TRBV28
j_gene: TRBJ2-7
abundance: many
d_gene: .
CDR3aa: CASSWSMALKGEQYF
CDR3nt: TGTGCCAGCAGTTGGTCGATGGCCCTTAAGGGCGAGCAGTACTTC

v_gene: TRBV5-1
j_gene: TRBJ2-5
abundance: few
d_gene: TRBD1
CDR3aa: CASSLGFDRGETQYF
CDR3nt: TGCGCCAGCAGCTTGGGCTTCGACAGGGGAGAGACCCAGTACTTC

v_gene: TRBV11-2
j_gene: TRBJ1-2
abundance: many
d_gene: .
CDR3aa: CASSTLEDKFKSMGYTF
CDR3nt: TGTGCCAGCAGCACCCTCGAGGACAAATTTAAGAGTATGGGCTACACCTTC

v_gene: TRBV20-1
j_gene: TRBJ2-7
abundance: .
d_gene: .
CDR3aa: CSAREGGSSYEQYF
CDR3nt: TGCAGTGCTAGAGAAGGTGGCAGCTCCTACGAGCAGTACTTC

v_gene: TRBV29-1
j_gene: TRBJ1-2
abundance: few
d_gene: .
CDR3aa: CSVAAGDTYGYTF
CDR3nt: TGCAGCGTTGCGGCAGGGGATACCTATGGCTACACCTTC

v_gene: TRBV30
j_gene: TRBJ1-5
abundance: few
d_gene: .
CDR3aa: CAWSVKGSQPQHF
CDR3nt: TGTGCCTGGAGTGTAAAGGGGAGCCAACCCCAGCATTTT

v_gene: TRBV2
j_gene: TRBJ2-1
abundance: few
d_gene: TRBD1
CDR3aa: CASSAGQGAYNEQFF
CDR3nt: TGTGCCAGCAGTGCCGGACAGGGAGCCTACAATGAGCAGTTCTTC

v_gene: TRBV12-3/TRBV12-4
j_gene: TRBJ1-4
abundance: many
d_gene: .
CDR3aa: CASREQQGPNEKLFF
CDR3nt: TGTGCCAGCAGGGAACAACAGGGTCCAAATGAAAAACTGTTTTTT

v_gene: TRBV7-9
j_gene: TRBJ2-7
abundance: .
d_gene: TRBD2
CDR3aa: CASTQGRGGEQYF
CDR3nt: TGTGCCAGCACCCAAGGGAGGGGAGGGGAGCAGTACTTC

v_gene: TRBV15
j_gene: TRBJ2-7
abundance: .
d_gene: .
CDR3aa: CATSNPGHADEQYF
CDR3nt: TGTGCCACCAGCAACCCGGGACATGCTGACGAGCAGTACTTC

v_gene: TRBV20-1
j_gene: TRBJ1-4
abundance: many
d_gene: .
CDR3aa: CSARESGSEKLFF
CDR3nt: TGCAGTGCTAGAGAGTCAGGGAGTGAAAAACTGTTTTTT

v_gene: TRBV12-3/TRBV12-4
j_gene: TRBJ2-7
abundance: few
d_gene: TRBD1
CDR3aa: CASSLSGGRGVREQYF
CDR3nt: TGTGCCAGCAGTTTATCAGGGGGCAGGGGTGTTCGCGAGCAGTACTTC

v_gene: TRBV5-1
j_gene: TRBJ1-1
abundance: many
d_gene: .
CDR3aa: CASSVETMNTEAFF
CDR3nt: TGCGCCAGCAGCGTTGAAACAATGAACACTGAAGCTTTCTTT

v_gene: TRBV28
j_gene: TRBJ2-1
abundance: .
d_gene: TRBD1
CDR3aa: CASTGGGIYNEQFF
CDR3nt: TGTGCCAGCACAGGGGGTGGGATTTACAATGAGCAGTTCTTC

v_gene: TRBV3-1
j_gene: TRBJ2-7
abundance: once
d_gene: .
CDR3aa: CASSQDEQGPSVYEQYF
CDR3nt: TGTGCCAGCAGCCAAGACGAGCAGGGGCCTAGCGTTTACGAGCAGTACTTC

v_gene: TRBV30
j_gene: TRBJ2-4
abundance: few
d_gene: TRBD1
CDR3aa: CAWSVGGASRDIQYF
CDR3nt: TGTGCCTGGAGTGTAGGGGGCGCAAGCAGGGACATTCAGTACTTC

v_gene: TRBV6-1
j_gene: TRBJ1-6
abundance: few
d_gene: .
CDR3aa: CASFVIGSPLHF
CDR3nt: TGTGCCAGCTTTGTTATCGGCTCACCCCTCCACTTT

v_gene: TRBV6-2/TRBV6-3
j_gene: TRBJ2-5
abundance: few
d_gene: TRBD2
CDR3aa: CASSYSTLLAGQETQYF
CDR3nt: TGTGCCAGCAGTTACTCTACACTACTAGCGGGTCAAGAGACCCAGTACTTC

v_gene: TRBV7-9
j_gene: TRBJ2-7
abundance: .
d_gene: TRBD2
CDR3aa: CASSLGASGSIYEQYF
CDR3nt: TGTGCCAGCAGCTTAGGCGCTAGCGGGAGTATCTACGAGCAGTACTTC

v_gene: TRBV20-1
j_gene: TRBJ1-5
abundance: few
d_gene: .
CDR3aa: CSASRTEDQPQHF
CDR3nt: TGCAGTGCTAGCCGGACAGAAGATCAGCCCCAGCATTTT

v_gene: TRBV30
j_gene: TRBJ2-5
abundance: many
d_gene: .
CDR3aa: CACIQETQYF
CDR3nt: TGTGCCTGCATTCAAGAGACCCAGTACTTC

v_gene: TRBV20-1
j_gene: TRBJ2-5
abundance: few
d_gene: TRBD2
CDR3aa: CSAPRGSGKETQYF
CDR3nt: TGCAGTGCCCCTAGAGGTAGCGGGAAGGAGACCCAGTACTTC

v_gene: TRBV30
j_gene: TRBJ1-1
abundance: .
d_gene: .
CDR3aa: CAWSTRGGMLYYEAFF
CDR3nt: TGTGCCTGGAGCACACGTGGAGGCATGTTATACTATGAAGCTTTCTTT

v_gene: TRBV2
j_gene: TRBJ2-1
abundance: .
d_gene: .
CDR3aa: CASSEALGGGSSF
CDR3nt: TGTGCCAGCAGTGAAGCGCTTGGGGGAGGTTCTAGTTTC